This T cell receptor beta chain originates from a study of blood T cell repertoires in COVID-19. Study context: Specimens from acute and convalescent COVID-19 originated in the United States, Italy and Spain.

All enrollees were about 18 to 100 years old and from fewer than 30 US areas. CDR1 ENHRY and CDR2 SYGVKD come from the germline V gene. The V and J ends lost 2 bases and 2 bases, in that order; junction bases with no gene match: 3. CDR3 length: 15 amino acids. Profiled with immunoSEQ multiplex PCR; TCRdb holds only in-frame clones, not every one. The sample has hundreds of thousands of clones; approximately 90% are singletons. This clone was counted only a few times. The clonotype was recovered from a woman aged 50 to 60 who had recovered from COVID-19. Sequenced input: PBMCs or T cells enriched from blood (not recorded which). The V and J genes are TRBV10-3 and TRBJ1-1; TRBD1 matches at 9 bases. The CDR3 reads CAISEATGGNTEAFF. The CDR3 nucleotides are TGTGCCATCAGTGAGGCGACAGGGGGAAACACTGAAGCTTTCTTT.